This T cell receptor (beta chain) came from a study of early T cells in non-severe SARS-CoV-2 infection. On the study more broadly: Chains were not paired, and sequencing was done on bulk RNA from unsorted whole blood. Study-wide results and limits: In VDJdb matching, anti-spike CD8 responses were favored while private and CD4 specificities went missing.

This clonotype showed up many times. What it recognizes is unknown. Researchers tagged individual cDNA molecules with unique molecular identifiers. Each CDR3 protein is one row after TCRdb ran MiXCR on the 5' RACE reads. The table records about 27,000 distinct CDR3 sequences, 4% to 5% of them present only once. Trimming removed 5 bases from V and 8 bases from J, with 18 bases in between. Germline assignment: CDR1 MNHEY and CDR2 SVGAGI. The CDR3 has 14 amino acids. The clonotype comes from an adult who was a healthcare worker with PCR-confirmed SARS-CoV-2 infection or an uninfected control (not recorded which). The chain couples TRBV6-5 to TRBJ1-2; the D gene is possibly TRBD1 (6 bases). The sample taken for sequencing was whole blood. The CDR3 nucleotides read TGTGCCAGCAGTCCTCACGGGGGGCGGGACGGCTACACCTTC. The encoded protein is CASSPHGGRDGYTF.